This T cell receptor beta chain was found in a study of T cells after posttransplantation cyclophosphamide. A marrow graft followed busulfan-fludarabine conditioning, with cyclophosphamide on days +3 and +4. Assay used: immunoSEQ multiplex PCR; TCRdb lists only in-frame clones, some missing. The sample shows about 5,700 clones, no singletons; the ten largest hold approximately 25%. The length of the CDR3 is 13 residues. Looked up from germline, CDR1 is MNHEY and CDR2 is SVGAGI. Trimming removed 7 bases from V and 8 bases from J; junction bases left unmatched: 6. This clone was detected ten times or more.

This clonotype was sampled from a male patient between 55 and 70 years old who received an allogeneic stem cell transplant from a related donor, was CMV-positive, and had no GVHD. Among the T cells, some may be from the graft donor. This material consisted of PBMCs, taken after allogeneic stem cell transplant with posttransplant cyclophosphamide. This chain connects TRBV6-5 to TRBJ2-1, with 9 bases identical to TRBD1. CDR3 loop: CASKLQGADEQFF. The CDR3 bases are TGTGCCAGCAAATTACAGGGGGCAGATGAGCAGTTCTTC.